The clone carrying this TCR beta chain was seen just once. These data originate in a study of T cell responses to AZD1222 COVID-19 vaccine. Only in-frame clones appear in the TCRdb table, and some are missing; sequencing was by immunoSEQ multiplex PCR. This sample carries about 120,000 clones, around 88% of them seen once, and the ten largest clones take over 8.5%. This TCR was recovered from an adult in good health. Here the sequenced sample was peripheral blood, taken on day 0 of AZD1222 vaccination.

CDR3 in amino acids: CASRLVLNTEAFF. In DNA, the CDR3 is TGTGCCAGCAGGCTGGTCTTGAACACTGAAGCTTTCTTT. The chain combines TRBV4-2 with TRBJ1-1; D remains unclear. The V end lost 6 bases, the J end lost 0 bases, and 8 bases lay between the germline ends. CDR3 length equals 13 residues. Germline V gives CDR1 LGHNA, CDR2 YNFKEQ.